Below, 26 T cell receptor beta chains from the same sample are listed, as sequenced in a study of blood T cells in healthy people across ages. For the second PCR, which ran for roughly 6 to 12 cycles, a sample-barcoded 5' primer and a J-beta primer mix were used. TCRdb re-called the 5' RACE reads through MiXCR, storing one row per CDR3 protein. The data show hundreds of thousands of distinct CDR3 sequences, more than 45% seen once. Material: blood. These receptors came from a man aged 30-40 years in good health.

V is TRBV7-9 and J is TRBJ2-5; weak D call: TRBD2 (5 bases). Germline V gives CDR1 SEHNR, CDR2 FQNEAQ (reference sequence). The V and J ends lost 5 bases and 5 bases respectively, with 15 bases between them. This CDR3 is built from 14 residues. The CDR3 DNA is TGTGCCAGCAGCGCCGCGGAGGCGAGGGAGACCCAGTACTTC. Translated, it gives CASSAAEARETQYF.

This clonotype appeared a single time. The genes are TRBV4-3 and TRBJ2-1; 9 bases are shared with TRBD2. The CDR3 contains 18 residues. The ends lost 0 bases at V and 7 bases at J; junction bases unmatched: 13. In germline, CDR1 is LGHNA, CDR2 YSLEER. CDR3 nucleotides: TGCGCCAGCAGCCAAGAAGGGAGGGGGCTAGCGGGACGGAATGAGCAGTTCTTC. This codes for CASSQEGRGLAGRNEQFF.

V and J are TRBV14 and TRBJ2-7; TRBD2 matches at 7 bases. The CDR3 covers 14 residues. Germline CDR1 SGHDN, CDR2 FVKESK. After removal of 0 bases from V and 2 bases from J, the junction contained 1 base not matched to a gene. The CDR3 bases are TGTGCCAGCAGCCAAGAGAGCGGGGCCTACGAGCAGTACTTC. Encoded protein: CASSQESGAYEQYF.

The chain couples TRBV20-1 to TRBJ2-4, with D perhaps being TRBD1 or TRBD2 (6 bases each). The end of the DNA is better explained by TRBJ2-7, so the J call may be wrong. In germline, CDR1 is DFQATT, CDR2 SNEGSKA (reference sequence). The CDR3 is 15 amino acids. As DNA, the CDR3 is TGCAGTGGTGGGGGCGGAGGGGGTCTCACCTACGAGCAGTACTTC. Translation: CSGGGGGGLTYEQYF.

The chain links TRBV29-1 to TRBJ2-7; the D is unclear. Germline V gives CDR1 SQVTM, CDR2 ANQGSEA. The CDR3 loop spans 12 amino acids. Between the trimmed V and J ends, which lost 3 bases and 2 bases, there was a span of 8 bases. CDR3 protein: CSVELPPYEQYF. In nucleotides, the CDR3 is TGCAGCGTTGAGCTCCCTCCCTACGAGCAGTACTTC.

J is TRBJ2-7 and V is TRBV6-5; TRBD2 matches at 11 bases. The germline gives CDR1 MNHEY, CDR2 SVGAGI. J was trimmed by 3 bases and V by 2 bases; bases with no gene match: 6. The CDR3 runs 16 residues. CDR3 amino acids: CASSYMIGTSGYEQYF. The CDR3 DNA reads TGTGCCAGCAGTTACATGATCGGGACTAGCGGCTACGAGCAGTACTTC.

The V and J genes are TRBV2 and TRBJ2-7; 7 nucleotides align to TRBD2. Germline CDR1 reads SNHLY; CDR2 reads FYNNEI. This CDR3 region has 14 residues. Losses at the gene ends were 2 bases for V and 3 bases for J; bases not matched to a gene: 4. CDR3 amino acids: CASSEFGGNYEQYF. DNA for the CDR3: TGTGCCAGCAGTGAATTCGGGGGGAACTACGAGCAGTACTTC.

This clonotype came up a few times. V usage is TRBV4-3 and J usage is TRBJ2-1; maybe TRBD2 (6 bases). The CDR3 totals 16 residues. Trimming removed 0 bases from V and 3 bases from J, with 12 bases in between. The germline gives CDR1 LGHNA, CDR2 YSLEER. The CDR3 protein is CASSQDRGTRYNEQFF. Written as DNA, the CDR3 is TGCGCCAGCAGCCAAGATAGAGGGACTCGCTACAATGAGCAGTTCTTC.

V gene TRBV14 combines with J gene TRBJ2-4; a possible D gene is TRBD1 (5 bases). This CDR3 has 14 amino acids. The V gene's germline CDR1 is SGHDN and CDR2 FVKESK. V was trimmed by 3 bases and J by 8 bases, leaving 14 bases between them. This chain's CDR3 is CASSQGQLPYIQYF. The CDR3 DNA follows: TGTGCCAGCAGCCAGGGGCAGCTCCCTTACATTCAGTACTTC.

This clonotype was counted once. DNA of the CDR3: TGTGCCAGCAGTCTGGCCCCCGGACGGGGAACAGATACGCAGTATTTT. It specifies CASSLAPGRGTDTQYF. V usage is TRBV14 and J usage is TRBJ2-3; possibly TRBD2 for D (5 bases). The CDR3 length is 16 residues. In germline, CDR1 is SGHDN, CDR2 FVKESK. Trimming stripped 6 bases from V and 3 bases from J, with 19 bases between. The variable domain in full, with the rest retrieved from reference TRBV14 and TRBJ2-3, is EAGVTQFPSHSVIEKGQTVTLRCDPISGHDNLYWYRRVMGKEIKFLLHFVKESKQDESGMPNNRFLAERTGGTYSTLKVQPAELEDSGVYFCASSLAPGRGTDTQYFGPGTRLTVL.

The rearrangement joins TRBV4-2 to TRBJ2-3; 8 bases agree with TRBD2. The germline gives CDR1 LGHNA, CDR2 YNFKEQ. Losses at the gene ends were 1 base for V and 0 bases for J; bases not matched to a gene: 6. The CDR3 totals 17 residues. The CDR3 reads CASSQAYSGGSTDTQYF. The CDR3 coding sequence is TGTGCCAGCAGCCAAGCCTACAGCGGGGGAAGCACAGATACGCAGTATTTT.

This clonotype showed up just a few times. The chain combines TRBV7-9 with TRBJ2-5; a weak D match, TRBD1 (5 bases). Germline V gene data show CDR1 as SEHNR and CDR2 as FQNEAQ (reference sequence). The germline V and J ends were trimmed by 6 bases and 1 base, with 18 bases remaining between them. The CDR3 spans 16 residues. Here the CDR3 reads CASSSERSTAQETQYF. The DNA for the CDR3 is TGTGCCAGCAGTTCTGAAAGATCGACAGCCCAAGAGACCCAGTACTTC.

The chain recombines TRBV20-1 with TRBJ1-6, with D possibly TRBD1 on 5 matching bases. Trimming cost V 1 base and J 17 bases, with 18 bases left between them. The CDR3 length is 13 residues. Germline V lookup: CDR1 DFQATT, CDR2 SNEGSKA (reference sequence). The CDR3 spells CSARGDRVDFFHF. In DNA form, the CDR3 reads TGCAGTGCTAGAGGGGACCGGGTGGACTTTTTCCACTTT.

The rearrangement joins TRBV5-1 to TRBJ2-7; D may correspond to TRBD1 or TRBD2 (5 bases each). With 4 bases removed from V and 7 bases from J, the gap between germline ends came to 18 bases. The CDR3 extends over 14 amino acids. Germline V gives CDR1 SGHRS, CDR2 YFSETQ. The CDR3 nucleotides read TGCGCCAGCAGCGTGGGATGGGGCCGGGGAGAGCAGTACTTC. It translates to CASSVGWGRGEQYF.

The V gene is TRBV7-2, the J gene TRBJ2-3; tentative D call: TRBD2 (7 bases). The CDR3 is 17 residues long. V was cut by 3 bases and J by 0 bases, with 16 bases left in between. Germline V gene data show CDR1 as SGHTA and CDR2 as FQGNSA. The CDR3 loop reads CASSFRGARSSTDTQYF. The DNA for the CDR3 is TGTGCCAGCAGCTTCCGGGGGGCGCGGTCTAGCACAGATACGCAGTATTTT.

The chain uses TRBV20-1 and TRBJ1-2; possible D gene TRBD1, 5 bases. CDR3 length equals 15 residues. Trimming removed 2 bases at V and 4 bases at J, with 17 bases between. Looked up from germline, CDR1 is DFQATT and CDR2 is SNEGSKA (reference sequence). DNA for the CDR3: TGCAGTGCTAGACAGGGAGGCCTGGGTCTCTATGGCTACACCTTC. It yields the protein CSARQGGLGLYGYTF.

This clonotype was seen once. The chain has TRBV7-9 and TRBJ1-6, with D possibly TRBD1 on 5 matching bases. Germline V CDR1 and CDR2: SEHNR, FQNEAQ (reference sequence). CDR3 size: 13 residues. Trimming removed 5 bases from V and 8 bases from J, with 10 bases in between. The chain's CDR3 is CASSPDSDSPLHF. Here the CDR3 DNA reads TGTGCCAGCAGCCCAGACAGCGATTCACCCCTCCACTTT.

The chain uses TRBV20-1 and TRBJ1-1; D is unresolved. There are 13 residues in the CDR3. Between the trimmed V and J ends, which lost 5 bases and 5 bases, there was a span of 15 bases. CDR1 is DFQATT and CDR2 is SNEGSKA in the germline V gene (reference sequence). Here the CDR3 DNA reads TGCAGTGCTCGTCCCGGGGAATGGACTGAAGCTTTCTTT. Its translation: CSARPGEWTEAFF.

This clonotype has only a few counts. The rearrangement uses TRBV14 and TRBJ2-5; 10 bases are a match to TRBD2. The CDR3 is 18 amino acids. Trimming at V came to 1 base and at J to 3 bases, leaving 11 bases not matched to a gene. Per germline, CDR1 SGHDN and CDR2 FVKESK. The chain's CDR3 is CASSQGLAGALWKETQYF. CDR3 nucleotide sequence: TGTGCCAGCAGCCAAGGGCTAGCGGGGGCCCTATGGAAAGAGACCCAGTACTTC.

The rearrangement joins TRBV4-3 to TRBJ2-2; 12 bases map to TRBD2. This CDR3 comprises 20 residues. The germline gives CDR1 LGHNA, CDR2 YSLEER. After removal of 0 bases from V and 2 bases from J, the junction contained 10 bases not matched to a gene. CDR3 protein: CASSQDSASGRAINTGELFF. DNA of the CDR3: TGCGCCAGCAGCCAAGATAGTGCTAGCGGGAGGGCCATCAACACCGGGGAGCTGTTTTTT.

The rearrangement links TRBV9 to TRBJ2-1, with D perhaps matching TRBD2 (5 bases). Trimming stripped 3 bases from V and 4 bases from J, with 14 bases between. Looked up from germline, CDR1 is SGDLS and CDR2 is YYNGEE. This CDR3 comprises 15 residues. The chain's CDR3 is CASSAPGNIYNEQFF. In nucleotides, the CDR3 is TGTGCCAGCAGCGCGCCGGGAAATATATACAATGAGCAGTTCTTC.

The chain joins TRBV20-1 to TRBJ1-6, with TRBD1 as a possible D gene (5 bases). Germline lookup yields CDR1 DFQATT and CDR2 SNEGSKA (reference sequence). The V end lost 4 bases, the J end lost 8 bases, and 6 bases lay between the germline ends. This CDR3 is 11 amino acids long. The CDR3 here is CSAIRDSPLHF. Written as DNA, the CDR3 is TGCAGTGCTATCAGGGATTCACCCCTCCACTTT.

This clonotype has a handful of counts. The rearrangement joins TRBV6-1 to TRBJ2-5; D ambiguous. This CDR3 is built from 13 residues. Deletions cut 5 bases from V and 6 bases from J, with 13 bases between. Germline CDR1 MNHNS, CDR2 SASEGT. CDR3 bases: TGTGCCAGCAGTCCGGTCCGTGGGCAGACCCAGTACTTC. It translates to CASSPVRGQTQYF.

This clonotype was counted a few times. This chain links TRBV29-1 with TRBJ2-2, with D possibly being TRBD2 (6 bases). V lost 3 bases and J lost 0, with 11 bases in between. Germline CDR1 and CDR2: SQVTM and ANQGSEA. This CDR3 contains 15 residues. The CDR3 nucleotides are TGCAGCGTTGAGGCGGGACGGACGAACACCGGGGAGCTGTTTTTT. Protein: CSVEAGRTNTGELFF.

The chain joins TRBV7-2 to TRBJ1-1, with D unclear. There are 14 residues in the CDR3. Germline CDR1 and CDR2: SGHTA and FQGNSA. Trimming removed 5 bases at V and 3 bases at J, with 13 bases between. CDR3 in amino acids: CASSPRIGDTEAFF. CDR3 DNA sequence: TGTGCCAGCAGCCCGAGGATCGGGGACACTGAAGCTTTCTTT.

CDR3 coding DNA: TGCGCCAGCAGTCAATCGCCCGGACAGGGAAGCCAAGAGACCCAGTACTTC. As protein: CASSQSPGQGSQETQYF. The rearrangement links TRBV23-1 to TRBJ2-5, with 8 bases fitting TRBD1. TRBV23-1 is assigned to the ORF class and has an uncertain function. CDR3 length: 17 residues. V gave up 0 bases and J gave up 1 base; unmatched junction bases: 7.